Included here is one T cell receptor (beta chain) sequence, with context. What it recognizes is unknown. The data derive from a study of T cell repertoires in cytomegalovirus infection. Study details: Shared public TCR beta signatures pointed to both CMV infection and a matching HLA type. Points from the study as a whole: The cumulative frequency of public TCR beta families distinguished individuals who carried CMV together with the relevant HLA. Predominance within the ex vivo response was attributable to HLA-C-restricted CMV-specific TCR beta clonotypes.

TCRdb re-derived calls from the reads in MiXCR, one entry per CDR3 protein. The table has about 680,000 distinct CDR3 sequences, 20% to 25% seen once. From germline, CDR1 is KGHDR and CDR2 SFDVKD. This CDR3 is built from 13 residues. Germline trimming cut 10 bases from V and 6 bases from J; bases unmatched to any gene: 6. The sequenced material came from CD8+ T cells from PBMCs. This clonotype was sampled from a human donor in good health (CMV status not recorded). Some clones in this sample may be carry-over from other donors' samples. This rearrangement joins TRBV24-1 to TRBJ2-1; TRBD1 agrees at 9 bases. CDR3 sequence: CATRDRVSNEQFF. The DNA for the CDR3 is TGTGCCACTAGGGACAGGGTAAGCAATGAGCAGTTCTTC.